This T cell receptor beta chain was observed in a study of identical twins. V gave up 1 base and J gave up 0 bases, with 7 bases separating them. The CDR3 covers 14 residues. With template switching, a universal primer site was added, and the cDNA carried unique molecular identifiers. TCRdb called the 5' RACE reads again in MiXCR, with one record for every CDR3 protein. In the table there are 400,000 to 650,000 distinct CDR3 sequences, 22% of which are singletons. This clonotype was counted many times. The same sample was also studied in work on T cells expressing NK-cell markers.

The sequenced material came from CD4+ T cells sorted from blood. The V and J genes are TRBV12-3 or TRBV12-4 and TRBJ2-7; tentatively, D is TRBD1 (6 bases). This receptor was taken from a woman aged 18-30 years in good health. CDR3 nucleotides: TGTGCCAGCAGTTTAGGGGGACACTCCTACGAGCAGTACTTC. It yields the protein CASSLGGHSYEQYF.